This TCR beta chain derives from a study of CD8+ T cells in alopecia areata. Study at large: Treated patients swallowed 5 to 10 mg of oral tofacitinib twice daily. The percentage of affected scalp area served as the score of severity for treated patients. Whole-study results and caveats: While patients received tofacitinib, many expanded lesional clones remained present in scalp and blood.

With regard to this clone: Its antigen is unidentified.

cDNA reverse transcribed from extracted RNA served as the sequencing template. Using immunoSEQ multiplex PCR, the repertoire was profiled, and TCRdb retains in-frame clones only, with some absent. The sample includes about 190,000 clones, 45% to 75% of them seen just once. This CDR3 is built from 13 residues. V was trimmed by 0 bases and J by 8 bases, leaving 10 bases between them. CDR1 and CDR2 (germline): MNHEY, SVGAGI. Sample treatment: oral pan-JAK inhibitor, 5-10 mg twice daily. This receptor was identified in a human donor with alopecia areata. The source was CD4+ T cells sorted from blood, collected at week 4, from a patient treated with tofacitinib. This chain connects TRBV6-5 to TRBJ1-2; unclear D gene. CDR3 sequence: CASSYSGLGGYTF. Written as DNA, the CDR3 is TGTGCCAGCAGTTACTCTGGGTTGGGAGGCTACACCTTC.